This entry lists 31 T cell receptor beta chains sequenced from one sample in a study of blood T cell repertoires in COVID-19. The protocol was immunoSEQ multiplex PCR, while the TCRdb copy is restricted to in-frame clones and leaves out a portion. The sample shows about 280,000 clones, roughly nine tenths of them seen only once. The material sequenced was peripheral blood. Receptors were obtained from a middle-aged woman who had recovered from COVID-19.

The genes are TRBV4-2 and TRBJ2-5, with 9 bases aligning to TRBD2. The junction had 0 bases not matched to a gene; V was cut back by 1 base and J by 0 bases. Germline V lookup: CDR1 LGHNA, CDR2 YNFKEQ. This CDR3 region has 15 residues. CDR3 region: CASSQASGDQETQYF. The CDR3 DNA reads TGTGCCAGCAGCCAAGCTAGCGGGGACCAAGAGACCCAGTACTTC.

The chain combines TRBV27 with TRBJ1-4; 10 bases map to TRBD1. In germline, CDR1 is MNHEY, CDR2 SMNVEV (reference sequence). The V segment lost 4 bases and the J segment 0 bases; nucleotides outside the gene matches: 2. The CDR3 is 16 residues long. The CDR3 DNA sequence: TGTGCCAGCAGTTCCGGACAGGGGGCAACTAATGAAAAACTGTTTTTT. Its translation is CASSSGQGATNEKLFF.

The chain couples TRBV9 to TRBJ1-1, with D perhaps matching TRBD1 (6 bases). V gave up 4 bases and J gave up 5 bases, with 24 bases separating them. The germline CDR1 and CDR2 sequences are SGDLS and YYNGEE. The CDR3 runs to 17 residues. Here the CDR3 DNA reads TGTGCCAGCAGCCCAGCTGAGACAGGATTAACTGGGACTGAAGCTTTCTTT. It codes for CASSPAETGLTGTEAFF.

CDR3 amino acids: CASSLAGESGELFF. In DNA form, the CDR3 reads TGCGCCAGCAGCTTGGCGGGAGAAAGCGGGGAGCTGTTTTTT. This rearrangement joins TRBV5-1 to TRBJ2-2; D may be TRBD2 (6 bases). The CDR3 is 14 amino acids. The V end lost 0 bases, the J end lost 7 bases, and 10 bases lay between the germline ends. The V gene's germline CDR1 is SGHRS and CDR2 YFSETQ.

The gene calls are TRBV24-1 and TRBJ2-1; 11 bases line up with TRBD2. This CDR3 region has 17 residues. The ends lost 4 bases at V and 0 bases at J; junction bases unmatched: 4. The germline CDR1 and CDR2 sequences are KGHDR and SFDVKD. DNA for the CDR3: TGTGCCACCAGTGACCCAACTAGCGGGAGCTCCTACAATGAGCAGTTCTTC. This sequence encodes CATSDPTSGSSYNEQFF.

The rearrangement joins TRBV24-1 to TRBJ2-3; 7 nucleotides match TRBD1. After removal of 5 bases from V and 4 bases from J, the junction contained 11 bases not matched to a gene. The CDR3 is 16 residues long. Germline V gives CDR1 KGHDR, CDR2 SFDVKD. CDR3 bases: TGTGCCACCAGTGGCCCCGGACAGGCTGGGGCAGATACGCAGTATTTT. It encodes CATSGPGQAGADTQYF.

The rearrangement links TRBV7-8 to TRBJ2-6; possible D gene TRBD2, 5 bases. Germline V gives CDR1 SGHVS, CDR2 FQNEAQ. The ends were cut back, 3 bases at V and 4 bases at J, with 10 bases in the middle. The CDR3 totals 15 residues. This CDR3 is CASSLSGVGANVLTF. The CDR3 nucleotides are TGTGCCAGCAGCTTGTCCGGGGTCGGGGCCAACGTCCTGACTTTC.

The chain recombines TRBV10-3 with TRBJ2-4; 12 nucleotides line up with TRBD2. J lost 0 bases, V lost 1 base, and 1 base had no gene match. In germline, CDR1 is ENHRY, CDR2 SYGVKD. The CDR3 is made up of 17 amino acids. The CDR3 sequence is CAISEWGLAGAKNIQYF. The CDR3 DNA reads as TGTGCCATCAGTGAGTGGGGACTAGCGGGAGCCAAAAACATTCAGTACTTC.

This rearrangement joins TRBV5-4 to TRBJ2-7; 13 bases align to TRBD2. The CDR3 loop spans 16 amino acids. Germline V gene lookup returns CDR1 SGHNT and CDR2 YYREEE (reference sequence). J was trimmed by 3 bases and V by 4 bases; bases with no gene match: 7. CDR3 DNA sequence: TGTGCCAGCAGCCACGGACTAGCGGGAGATTTCTACGAGCAGTACTTC. This codes for CASSHGLAGDFYEQYF.

This rearrangement joins TRBV6-5 to TRBJ2-5, with 8 bases aligning to TRBD1. The germline V gene has CDR1 MNHEY and CDR2 SVGAGI. The CDR3 has 13 residues. The V segment lost 2 bases and the J segment 5 bases; nucleotides outside the gene matches: 1. In nucleotides, the CDR3 is TGTGCCAGCAGTTACCGGGACAGGGAGACCCAGTACTTC. Its protein product is CASSYRDRETQYF.

The chain is built from TRBV27 and TRBJ1-6; D unclear. This CDR3 has 14 residues. V was shortened by 3 bases and J by 10 bases, with 13 bases between the two germline ends. Germline CDR1 MNHEY, CDR2 SMNVEV (reference sequence). CDR3: CASSLGETASPLHF. In DNA, the CDR3 is TGTGCCAGCAGTTTGGGAGAAACCGCATCACCCCTCCACTTT.

The chain links TRBV29-1 to TRBJ2-7; 13 nucleotides align to TRBD2. Losses at the gene ends were 4 bases for V and 6 bases for J; bases not matched to a gene: 9. The CDR3 spans 15 residues. Germline assignment: CDR1 SQVTM and CDR2 ANQGSEA. The CDR3 bases are TGCAGCGTTGGGGGACTAGCGGGATCAGGGGGCGAGCAGTACTTC. Its protein is CSVGGLAGSGGEQYF.

J is TRBJ2-7 and V is TRBV7-9; 9 bases are a match to TRBD1. J gave up 6 bases and V 1 base, and 7 bases lay outside the gene matches. The CDR3 length is 15 residues. In germline, CDR1 is SEHNR, CDR2 FQNEAQ (reference sequence). CDR3 sequence: CASSLGQGVGIEQYF. In DNA, the CDR3 is TGTGCCAGCAGCTTAGGACAGGGGGTAGGGATCGAGCAGTACTTC.

The rearrangement links TRBV7-8 to TRBJ2-6, with D perhaps matching TRBD1 (6 bases). V lost 4 bases and J lost 1, with 14 bases in between. Germline V gene sequence: CDR1 SGHVS, CDR2 FQNEAQ. This CDR3 has 17 residues. CDR3 DNA sequence: TGTGCCAGCAGCTACAGGGAGTCCCAATCTGGGGCCAACGTCCTGACTTTC. It yields the protein CASSYRESQSGANVLTF.

V and J are TRBV5-1 and TRBJ2-5; the D gene is possibly TRBD1 (6 bases). The CDR3 consists of 17 residues. Trimming removed 1 base at V and 5 bases at J, with 21 bases between. Germline CDR1 reads SGHRS; CDR2 reads YFSETQ. The CDR3 reads CASSLFTGQRVGETQYF. The CDR3 DNA reads as TGCGCCAGCAGCTTGTTCACCGGACAGCGTGTTGGGGAGACCCAGTACTTC.

The chain uses TRBV9 and TRBJ1-2, with 7 bases fitting TRBD1. This CDR3 comprises 13 residues. The ends lost 5 bases at V and 3 bases at J; junction bases unmatched: 4. The V gene's germline CDR1 is SGDLS and CDR2 YYNGEE. CDR3 nucleotides: TGTGCCAGCAGTATTCAGGGGGACTATGGCTACACCTTC. Translation: CASSIQGDYGYTF. The whole variable domain, filled in from reference TRBV9 and TRBJ1-2, reads DSGVTQTPKHLITATGQRVTLRCSPRSGDLSVYWYQQSLDQGLQFLIQYYNGEERAKGNILERFSAQQFPDLHSELNLSSLELGDSALYFCASSIQGDYGYTFGSGTRLTVV.

The chain links TRBV7-7 to TRBJ2-5; TRBD1 is a possible D gene (6 bases). Trimming removed 4 bases at V and 5 bases at J, with 14 bases between. The CDR3 runs 14 residues. Germline CDR1 SSHAT, CDR2 FNYEAQ (reference sequence). The DNA of the CDR3 is TGTGCCAGCAGCTCACAGGGTTTCGGGGAGACCCAGTACTTC. Translation: CASSSQGFGETQYF.

This chain joins TRBV7-3 and TRBJ2-4; 9 nucleotides line up with TRBD1. V lost 5 bases, J lost 8 bases, and 4 bases stayed unmatched. Germline CDR1 and CDR2: SGHTA and FQGTGA. The CDR3 is 13 residues long. CDR3 DNA sequence: TGTGCCAGCAGCCCGGGACAGGGAGACATTCAGTACTTC. This sequence encodes CASSPGQGDIQYF.

This chain uses TRBV24-1 with TRBJ2-1; D is possibly TRBD2 (5 bases). Per the germline V gene, CDR1 is KGHDR and CDR2 is SFDVKD. The CDR3 consists of 13 residues. Trimming left V 5 bases short and J 10 bases short, with 14 bases between. CDR3 nucleotides: TGTGCCACCAGTGGCTCTAGCCGCAGGGAGCAGTTCTTC. Translating it yields CATSGSSRREQFF.

This clone has only one observation. The chain carries TRBV7-2 and TRBJ1-5; the match to TRBD1 covers 7 bases. Germline CDR1 SGHTA, CDR2 FQGNSA. The trim removed 5 bases at V and 2 bases at J, leaving 9 bases unmatched. This CDR3 contains 16 residues. The CDR3 region is CASSEEGAVGNQPQHF. CDR3 in DNA: TGTGCCAGCAGCGAAGAGGGGGCCGTAGGCAATCAGCCCCAGCATTTT.

V is TRBV19 and J is TRBJ2-7; the match to TRBD2 covers 10 bases. CDR3 length: 16 residues. Per the germline V gene, CDR1 is LNHDA and CDR2 is SQIVND (reference sequence). The V gene end was trimmed by 5 bases and the J gene end by 7 bases; junction bases not matched to a gene: 14. CDR3 amino acids: CASSPGLAVYLGEQYF. CDR3 DNA sequence: TGTGCCAGTAGTCCAGGACTAGCGGTATACTTAGGGGAGCAGTACTTC.

This clone was counted a single time. V usage is TRBV6-5 and J usage is TRBJ2-5; TRBD1 is a possible D gene (6 bases). V dropped 8 bases and J dropped 5 bases, with 21 bases sitting between them. This CDR3 comprises 15 residues. Germline CDR1 and CDR2: MNHEY and SVGAGI. DNA of the CDR3: TGTGCCAGCTGGAACCCGGACAGATTTTGGGAGACCCAGTACTTC. This sequence encodes CASWNPDRFWETQYF.

A note on this clone: An end of the junction does not agree with germline; a read error may underlie this. The rearrangement links TRBV7-7 to TRBJ2-7, with 8 positions matching TRBD2. The CDR3 length is 15 residues. Germline lookup yields CDR1 SSHAT and CDR2 FNYEAQ (reference sequence). The CDR3 region is CASSPGTSMGYEQYF. For the CDR3, the DNA is TGTGCTAGCAGCCCCGGGACTAGTATGGGCTACGAGCAGTACTTC.

The J gene is TRBJ1-2, the V gene TRBV10-3, with 7 bases identical to TRBD1. The CDR3 length is 14 residues. V was clipped by 8 bases and J by 4 bases; unmatched bases: 10. Germline assignment: CDR1 ENHRY and CDR2 SYGVKD. Here the CDR3 DNA reads TGTGCCATCGGTTCGCAGGGGGACTTCTATGGCTACACCTTC. Its translation: CAIGSQGDFYGYTF.

This chain uses TRBV28 with TRBJ1-5, with no clear D. The CDR3 is 13 amino acids. In germline, CDR1 is MDHEN, CDR2 SYDVKM. Trimming stripped 8 bases from V and 0 bases from J, with 8 bases between. CDR3 residues: CASRGSSNQPQHF. DNA for the CDR3: TGTGCCAGCCGAGGGTCTAGCAATCAGCCCCAGCATTTT.

This clone was counted once. The CDR3 nucleotides are TGTGCCAGCAGTGCGGGACTAGCGGAACCAACGAACACCGGGGAGCTGTTTTTT. The encoded protein is CASSAGLAEPTNTGELFF. J is TRBJ2-2 and V is TRBV6-1; 11 bases line up with TRBD2. With V trimmed by 4 bases and J by 0 bases, 7 bases remained unmatched. This CDR3 region has 18 residues. CDR1 MNHNS and CDR2 SASEGT come from the germline V gene.

V is TRBV25-1 and J is TRBJ2-6; D is possibly TRBD2 (6 bases). The germline CDR1 and CDR2 sequences are MGHDK and SYGVNS. This CDR3 has 15 residues. V dropped 5 bases and J dropped 2 bases, with 10 bases sitting between them. The CDR3 sequence is CASSPAGPGANVLTF. DNA of the CDR3: TGTGCCAGCAGTCCAGCGGGCCCTGGGGCCAACGTCCTGACTTTC.

The chain recombines TRBV5-4 with TRBJ2-5; 9 bases are shared with TRBD2. Germline assignment: CDR1 SGHNT and CDR2 YYREEE (reference sequence). The CDR3 extends over 15 amino acids. Trimming took 3 bases from V and 0 from J; bases not matched to a gene: 3. Written as DNA, the CDR3 is TGTGCCAGCAGCTCAAAGCGGGAGGACCAAGAGACCCAGTACTTC. Its translation: CASSSKREDQETQYF.

The gene calls are TRBV23-1 and TRBJ2-3; possible D gene TRBD1, 6 bases. TRBV23-1 is annotated as an ORF whose role is uncertain. CDR3 length: 17 amino acids. Trimming cost V 3 bases and J 0 bases, with 16 bases left between them. The CDR3 sequence: CASSHKDRTTSTDTQYF. In DNA form, the CDR3 reads TGCGCCAGCAGTCATAAGGACAGAACTACCAGCACAGATACGCAGTATTTT.

The rearrangement uses TRBV4-1 and TRBJ2-2, with 8 nucleotides matching TRBD2. The CDR3 sequence is 19 residues long. J lost 0 bases, V lost 0 bases, and 9 bases had no gene match. CDR1 is MGHRA and CDR2 is YSYEKL in the germline V gene. CDR3 bases: TGCGCCAGCAGCCAAGATCAGAGGGTGGGACTAGCGAACACCGGGGAGCTGTTTTTT. This gives the protein CASSQDQRVGLANTGELFF.

The gene calls are TRBV6-1 and TRBJ1-2; D might be TRBD1 (5 bases). Trimming took off 3 bases at V and 4 bases at J, with 21 bases between the two ends. Germline CDR1 and CDR2: MNHNS and SASEGT. The CDR3 consists of 17 residues. The CDR3 DNA reads TGTGCCAGCAGTGAGGGGCCCTACCCCTCAACGGGCTATGGCTACACCTTC. Its translation is CASSEGPYPSTGYGYTF.